The subject of this entry is one T cell receptor (beta chain). CD8+ and CD4+ T cells taken from blood had their TCR beta sequenced. The data were taken from a study of CD8 T cells in Susac syndrome. cDNA came from about 0.51 to 1 ug RNA primed by random hexamers. By means of immunoSEQ multiplex PCR, TCR beta CDR3 spanning 54 Vbeta and 13 Jbeta underwent amplification. MiXCR was run by TCRdb on the immunoSEQ multiplex PCR reads, yielding one entry per CDR3 protein. The sample shows roughly 200,000 distinct CDR3 sequences, about 95% of them seen only once. V was clipped by 5 bases and J by 0 bases, with 13 bases between them. The CDR3 totals 15 residues.

The receptor's source is a human donor in good health. The specimen sequenced was CD4+ T cells from PBMCs. This chain uses TRBV12-3 or TRBV12-4 with TRBJ1-1, with a possible D match to TRBD1 (5 bases). For the CDR3, the DNA is TGTGCCAGCAGTCGCTTCGGGGGACTGAACACTGAAGCTTTCTTT. Protein: CASSRFGGLNTEAFF.